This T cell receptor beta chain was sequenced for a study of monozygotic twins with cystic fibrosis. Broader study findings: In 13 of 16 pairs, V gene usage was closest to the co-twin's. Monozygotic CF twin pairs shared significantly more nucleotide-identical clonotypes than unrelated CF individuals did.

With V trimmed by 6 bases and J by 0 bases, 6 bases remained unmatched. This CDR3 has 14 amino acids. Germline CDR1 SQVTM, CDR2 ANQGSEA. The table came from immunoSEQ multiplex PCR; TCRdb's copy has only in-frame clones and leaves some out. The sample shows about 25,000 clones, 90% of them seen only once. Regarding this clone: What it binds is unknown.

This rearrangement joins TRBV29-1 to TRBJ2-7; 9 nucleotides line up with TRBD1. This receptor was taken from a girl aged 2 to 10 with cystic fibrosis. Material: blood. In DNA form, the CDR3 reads TGCAGCGTCAAGGACAGGGGATCCTCCTACGAGCAGTACTTC. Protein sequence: CSVKDRGSSYEQYF.